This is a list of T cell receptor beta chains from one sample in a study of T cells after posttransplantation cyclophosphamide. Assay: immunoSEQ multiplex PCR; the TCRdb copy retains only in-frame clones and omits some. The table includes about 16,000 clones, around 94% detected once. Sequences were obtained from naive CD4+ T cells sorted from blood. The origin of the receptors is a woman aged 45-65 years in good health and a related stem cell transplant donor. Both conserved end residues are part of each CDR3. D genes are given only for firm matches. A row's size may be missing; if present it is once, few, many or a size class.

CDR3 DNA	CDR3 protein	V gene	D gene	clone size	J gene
TGTGCCATCAGTGAGGGGACAGGGAGAGAGACCCAGTACTTC	CAISEGTGRETQYF	TRBV10-3	TRBD1	NA	TRBJ2-5
TGTGCCAGCAGCCCCCCGTCGGGGGAGACCCAGTACTTC	CASSPPSGETQYF	TRBV5-4	NA	once	TRBJ2-5
TGTGCCAGCAGCTTTACGACAGCCCCTGGCAATCAGCCCCAGCATTTT	CASSFTTAPGNQPQHF	TRBV28	NA	NA	TRBJ1-5
TGTGCCAGCTCGACAGCGGGAGACTACGAGCAGTACTTC	CASSTAGDYEQYF	TRBV7-3	TRBD2	NA	TRBJ2-7
TGCGCCATCCCTTCAGATACGCAGTATTTT	CAIPSDTQYF	TRBV10-1	NA	NA	TRBJ2-3
TGCGCCAGCAGCTTGCCCCCGGCGGCAAACACCTACGAGCAGTACTTC	CASSLPPAANTYEQYF	TRBV5-1	NA	NA	TRBJ2-7
TGTGCCAGCTCACCAAGTACAGGGCAGACGTCCTACGAGCAGTACTTC	CASSPSTGQTSYEQYF	TRBV18	NA	NA	TRBJ2-7
TGTGCCACCAGCAGAGACACGGCCCAACAGGGGTGGTCCTACGAGCAGTACTTC	CATSRDTAQQGWSYEQYF	TRBV15	TRBD1	NA	TRBJ2-7
TGTGCCAGTAGTATTATCTCCAGGGCCACTGAAGCTTTCTTT	CASSIISRATEAFF	TRBV19	NA	NA	TRBJ1-1
TGTGCCAGCAGGTCTAGGACAGGAGGGGGCTACACCTTC	CASRSRTGGGYTF	TRBV11-2	TRBD1	NA	TRBJ1-2
TGCGCCAGCAGCTTGGTTGAGGGTTACGAGCAGTACTTC	CASSLVEGYEQYF	TRBV5-1	NA	NA	TRBJ2-7
TGTGCCAGCAGCCAGACGGGACTAGCGGGAGAGCAGTTCTTC	CASSQTGLAGEQFF	TRBV7-7	TRBD2	NA	TRBJ2-1
TGCAGCGTTTTTCCCCCGCCGGGACAGCCCTACAATGAGCAGTTCTTC	CSVFPPPGQPYNEQFF	TRBV29-1	TRBD1	NA	TRBJ2-1
TGTGCCAGCAGCGAATCCAGCGGGAGAGGGAATGAGCAGTTCTTC	CASSESSGRGNEQFF	TRBV9	TRBD2	NA	TRBJ2-1
TGTGCCAGCCAATTACAGGGTAATAGCAATCAGCCCCAGCATTTT	CASQLQGNSNQPQHF	TRBV2	NA	NA	TRBJ1-5
TGTGCCATCAGTGAGACTAACGGGATGTCAGATACGCAGTATTTT	CAISETNGMSDTQYF	TRBV10-3	NA	NA	TRBJ2-3
TGTGCCAGTAGCCGACAGGTTGACGAGACCCAGTACTTC	CASSRQVDETQYF	TRBV19	NA	NA	TRBJ2-5
TGTGCCATCAGTGAGTCGAACGGGGGTGGTGAGCAGTTCTTC	CAISESNGGGEQFF	TRBV10-3	NA	few	TRBJ2-1
TGTGCCAGCAGTTACTTGGGACAGGGGAGGGGAGAGACCCAGTACTTC	CASSYLGQGRGETQYF	TRBV6-5	TRBD1	NA	TRBJ2-5
TGTGCCAGCAGCCTTACTTCGGGACAGGGGGCTGTATACACCATATATTTT	CASSLTSGQGAVYTIYF	TRBV7-6	TRBD1	NA	TRBJ1-3
TGTGCCAGCAGCTTAGGGGCCTATTCGGTACGACAAGAGACCCAGTACTTC	CASSLGAYSVRQETQYF	TRBV11-2	NA	NA	TRBJ2-5
TGCGCCAGCAGCTCGATAGGACAGCCCGGGGAGCTGTTTTTT	CASSSIGQPGELFF	TRBV5-1	NA	NA	TRBJ2-2
TGCGCCAGCAGCTTGGCGGGACTCTCCCAAGAGACCCAGTACTTC	CASSLAGLSQETQYF	TRBV5-1	NA	NA	TRBJ2-5
TGCGCCAGCCGATACTTGAACACTGAAGCTTTCTTT	CASRYLNTEAFF	TRBV5-1	NA	NA	TRBJ1-1
TGTGCCAGCTCACCACTAGGCGGGGCACTTTACGAGCAGTACTTC	CASSPLGGALYEQYF	TRBV18	NA	NA	TRBJ2-7
TGTGCCAGCAGCGTAGCTTTCGACAGGGGAGGTACTGAAGCTTTCTTT	CASSVAFDRGGTEAFF	TRBV9	TRBD1	NA	TRBJ1-1
TGTGCCAGCAGTTCGGGGACAGTAAATCAGCCCCAGCATTTT	CASSSGTVNQPQHF	TRBV27	TRBD1	NA	TRBJ1-5
TGTGCCAGCAGTGAACTAGGGGCGGTTCAGCCCCAGCATTTT	CASSELGAVQPQHF	TRBV6-1	NA	NA	TRBJ1-5